Following are 23 T cell receptor beta chains from one sample sequenced in a study of blood T cell repertoires in COVID-19. Generated by immunoSEQ multiplex PCR, the TCRdb table keeps only in-frame clones and is missing some. The sample lists around 250,000 clones; 90% were seen once. The specimen sequenced was PBMCs or T cells enriched from blood (not recorded which). Receptor source: a man in his fifties or sixties who had been exposed to COVID-19.

This clone appeared a single time. V and J are TRBV20-1 and TRBJ1-1, with D possibly matching TRBD1 (5 bases). Trimming took off 6 bases at V and 11 bases at J, with 13 bases between the two ends. CDR3 size: 10 residues. Germline V gene lookup returns CDR1 DFQATT and CDR2 SNEGSKA (reference sequence). The DNA of the CDR3 is TGCAGTGCAGGGCGGGGGGATGCTTTCTTT. Translation: CSAGRGDAFF.

The genes are TRBV5-5 and TRBJ2-2; the D gene is possibly TRBD1 (5 bases). Germline lookup yields CDR1 SGHKS and CDR2 YYEKEE (reference sequence). The CDR3 totals 14 residues. Trimming stripped 0 bases from V and 5 bases from J, with 8 bases between. CDR3 sequence reads: CASSLAGHTGELFF. CDR3 nucleotide sequence: TGTGCCAGCAGCTTGGCAGGGCATACCGGGGAGCTGTTTTTT.

The chain uses TRBV7-9 and TRBJ1-1, with D unclear. The CDR3 totals 12 residues. Deletions cut 2 bases from V and 10 bases from J, with 11 bases between. Germline V gene lookup returns CDR1 SEHNR and CDR2 FQNEAQ (reference sequence). The CDR3 DNA reads as TGTGCCAGCAGCTTAAGTGGAGGCTTAGCTTTCTTT. This codes for CASSLSGGLAFF.

The chain couples TRBV24-1 to TRBJ2-4, with 9 bases that match TRBD1. There are 17 residues in the CDR3. V shed 1 base, J shed 3 bases, and the junction held 6 bases outside the gene matches. Germline V lookup: CDR1 KGHDR, CDR2 SFDVKD. CDR3 residues: CATSDFWDRVFKNIQYF. The CDR3 nucleotides are TGTGCCACCAGTGATTTCTGGGACAGGGTATTCAAAAACATTCAGTACTTC.

The V and J genes are TRBV15 and TRBJ1-6, with D perhaps matching TRBD1 (5 bases). The germline CDR1 and CDR2 sequences are LNHNV and YYDKDF (reference sequence). The germline V and J ends were trimmed by 1 base and 8 bases, with 9 bases remaining between them. The CDR3 contains 14 residues. The CDR3 spells CATSRAGFYSPLHF. CDR3 nucleotide sequence: TGTGCCACCAGCAGAGCAGGGTTTTATTCACCCCTCCACTTT.

V is TRBV7-3 and J is TRBJ2-1, with TRBD2 matching over 7 bases. The CDR3 is made up of 17 amino acids. V shed 5 bases, J shed 3 bases, and the junction held 13 bases outside the gene matches. Germline V gives CDR1 SGHTA, CDR2 FQGTGA. The CDR3, as DNA: TGTGCCAGCAGCGGGTATGGGAACGGGACTAACTACAATGAGCAGTTCTTC. Translation: CASSGYGNGTNYNEQFF.

V usage is TRBV12-3 or TRBV12-4 and J usage is TRBJ1-6; no clear D gene. The CDR3 spans 13 residues. V was pared by 5 bases and J by 7 bases, with 9 bases between. This chain's CDR3 is CASSGSGNSPLHF. The CDR3 DNA sequence: TGTGCCAGCAGTGGGTCCGGGAATTCACCCCTCCACTTT.

The chain combines TRBV9 with TRBJ1-4; 9 nucleotides match TRBD1. Trimming took 4 bases from V and 7 from J; bases not matched to a gene: 5. CDR3 length: 14 residues. Looked up from germline, CDR1 is SGDLS and CDR2 is YYNGEE. CDR3 residues: CASSQGTGIEKLFF. CDR3 bases: TGTGCCAGCAGCCAGGGGACAGGGATTGAAAAACTGTTTTTT. The full variable domain, with the rest looked up from reference TRBV9 and TRBJ1-4, is DSGVTQTPKHLITATGQRVTLRCSPRSGDLSVYWYQQSLDQGLQFLIQYYNGEERAKGNILERFSAQQFPDLHSELNLSSLELGDSALYFCASSQGTGIEKLFFGSGTQLSVL.

This chain uses TRBV24-1 with TRBJ2-1, with D possibly being TRBD2 (6 bases). CDR3 length equals 13 residues. The germline V gene encodes CDR1 KGHDR and CDR2 SFDVKD. V was cut by 0 bases and J by 16 bases, with 15 bases left in between. CDR3 coding DNA: TGTGCCACCAGTGATTTGGCGGGGCCCACTATATTCTTC. It codes for CATSDLAGPTIFF.

The V call is TRBV9, the J call TRBJ1-1, with unresolved D. V was clipped by 4 bases and J by 3 bases, with 10 bases between them. Germline CDR1 is SGDLS and CDR2 is YYNGEE. The CDR3 has 13 amino acids. DNA of the CDR3: TGTGCCAGCAGCCCCCCCCGTGACACTGAAGCTTTCTTT. This translates into CASSPPRDTEAFF.

The chain combines TRBV5-1 with TRBJ1-1; TRBD1 agrees at 7 bases. V was pared by 1 base and J by 5 bases, with 5 bases of the junction left unmatched. This CDR3 comprises 14 residues. Germline V gives CDR1 SGHRS, CDR2 YFSETQ. CDR3 region: CASSLIQGGTEAFF. The CDR3 DNA reads as TGCGCCAGCAGCTTGATCCAGGGGGGAACTGAAGCTTTCTTT.

This clone was found once. The genes are TRBV5-4 and TRBJ2-3, with 10 bases aligning to TRBD2. V lost 0 bases, J lost 4 bases, and 5 bases stayed unmatched. From germline, CDR1 is SGHNT and CDR2 YYREEE (reference sequence). CDR3 size: 16 residues. CDR3 nucleotide sequence: TGTGCCAGCAGCTTGGTTCTAGCGGGAGTCCCAGATACGCAGTATTTT. Its translation is CASSLVLAGVPDTQYF.

This chain links TRBV2 with TRBJ2-1, with TRBD2 as a possible D gene (6 bases). This CDR3 contains 13 residues. Trimming pared 6 bases from V and 8 bases from J, leaving 14 bases between. The germline V gene has CDR1 SNHLY and CDR2 FYNNEI. The CDR3 DNA reads TGTGCCAGCAGGTGGGAGGTTTGGGATGAGCAGTTCTTC. It is translated as CASRWEVWDEQFF.

V is TRBV28 and J is TRBJ2-5, with 7 nucleotides matching TRBD1. Germline V gene data show CDR1 as MDHEN and CDR2 as SYDVKM. V dropped 5 bases and J dropped 2; count of bases not matched to a gene: 8. CDR3 size: 15 residues. The CDR3 region has the DNA TGTGCCAGCAGTGATAATTGGGACAGACAAGAGACCCAGTACTTC. Translation gives CASSDNWDRQETQYF.

The chain has TRBV7-8 and TRBJ1-6; 11 nucleotides match TRBD1. CDR1 and CDR2 (germline): SGHVS, FQNEAQ. The V and J ends lost 2 bases and 4 bases, in that order; junction bases with no gene match: 4. CDR3 length: 17 residues. CDR3 in DNA: TGTGCCAGCAGCTTACCGGGACAGGGGGTTTATAATTCACCCCTCCACTTT. Its protein product is CASSLPGQGVYNSPLHF. Based on the CDR3 plus reference TRBV7-8 and TRBJ1-6, the full variable domain is GAGVSQSPRYKVAKRGQDVALRCDPISGHVSLFWYQQALGQGPEFLTYFQNEAQLDKSGLPSDRFFAERPEGSVSTLKIQRTQQEDSAVYLCASSLPGQGVYNSPLHFGNGTRLTVT.

The V and J genes are TRBV27 and TRBJ1-3, with 7 bases aligning to TRBD1. The CDR3 runs 15 residues. The trim removed 5 bases at V and 0 bases at J, leaving 4 bases unmatched. Germline V gene sequence: CDR1 MNHEY, CDR2 SMNVEV (reference sequence). The CDR3 nucleotides are TGTGCCAGCAGTATTAGACAGGGCTCTGGAAACACCATATATTTT. It encodes CASSIRQGSGNTIYF.

CDR3 residues: CASSLGFPPGGSSGYTF. Here the CDR3 DNA reads TGCGCCAGCAGCTTGGGATTCCCGCCCGGGGGAAGTAGTGGCTACACCTTC. J is TRBJ1-2 and V is TRBV5-1; D possibly corresponds to TRBD1 (5 bases). Between the trimmed V and J ends, which lost 0 bases and 7 bases, there was a span of 22 bases. This CDR3 is built from 17 residues. Germline V CDR1 and CDR2: SGHRS, YFSETQ. The full variable domain, completed using reference TRBV5-1 and TRBJ1-2, is KAGVTQTPRYLIKTRGQQVTLSCSPISGHRSVSWYQQTPGQGLQFLFEYFSETQRNKGNFPGRFSGRQFSNSRSEMNVSTLELGDSALYLCASSLGFPPGGSSGYTFGSGTRLTVV.

The chain carries TRBV6-1 and TRBJ1-5; possibly TRBD1 for D (5 bases). The V gene lost 4 bases and the J gene lost 5 bases, with 24 bases spanning the gap. The CDR3 loop spans 18 amino acids. CDR1 is MNHNS and CDR2 is SASEGT in the germline V gene. CDR3 sequence reads: CASSATYPGQGKDQPQHF. The CDR3 DNA follows: TGTGCCAGCAGTGCGACCTATCCTGGCCAGGGTAAGGATCAGCCCCAGCATTTT.

The chain couples TRBV5-1 to TRBJ2-3; 9 bases map to TRBD2. This CDR3 comprises 15 residues. J gave up 1 base and V 0 bases, and 0 bases lay outside the gene matches. Germline V gives CDR1 SGHRS, CDR2 YFSETQ. CDR3 in DNA: TGCGCCAGCAGCTTGGCTAGCGGGGGCACAGATACGCAGTATTTT. It specifies CASSLASGGTDTQYF.

This sequence joins TRBV11-2 and TRBJ1-2; maybe TRBD1 (5 bases). The CDR3 has 13 residues. Germline V gene lookup returns CDR1 SGHAT and CDR2 FQNNGV. V lost 5 bases and J lost 6, with 13 bases in between. CDR3 nucleotides: TGTGCCAGCAGCCTCATGGGGCATGATGGCTACACCTTC. It codes for CASSLMGHDGYTF. The full variable domain, its missing parts supplied by reference TRBV11-2 and TRBJ1-2, is EAGVAQSPRYKIIEKRQSVAFWCNPISGHATLYWYQQILGQGPKLLIQFQNNGVVDDSQLPKDRFSAERLKGVDSTLKIQPAKLEDSAVYLCASSLMGHDGYTFGSGTRLTVV.

The chain recombines TRBV29-1 with TRBJ2-7; TRBD2 might be the D (5 bases). The CDR3 totals 12 residues. V lost 7 bases to trimming and J lost 2 bases, with 12 bases between them. Germline CDR1 SQVTM, CDR2 ANQGSEA. The CDR3 spells CSAADGTYEQYF. Here the CDR3 DNA reads TGCAGCGCAGCGGACGGGACCTACGAGCAGTACTTC.

The chain recombines TRBV7-9 with TRBJ1-1, with 8 nucleotides matching TRBD1. Per germline, CDR1 SEHNR and CDR2 FQNEAQ (reference sequence). The CDR3 covers 14 residues. The ends lost 5 bases at V and 3 bases at J; junction bases unmatched: 5. This chain's CDR3 is CASSIRGRDTEAFF. CDR3 DNA sequence: TGTGCCAGCAGCATCAGGGGGCGAGACACTGAAGCTTTCTTT.

The gene calls are TRBV9 and TRBJ2-1; D uncertain. Germline assignment: CDR1 SGDLS and CDR2 YYNGEE. The CDR3 spans 16 residues. V was shortened by 0 bases and J by 4 bases, with 14 bases between the two germline ends. The CDR3 region is CASSVATGQKYNEQFF. CDR3 nucleotide sequence: TGTGCCAGCAGCGTAGCTACGGGTCAGAAATACAATGAGCAGTTCTTC.